The text below deals with one T cell receptor beta chain. This sample stems from a study of blood T cell repertoires in COVID-19. Overall study: Acute and convalescent COVID-19 samples came from the United States, Italy and Spain.

Profiled with immunoSEQ multiplex PCR; TCRdb holds only in-frame clones, not every one. The data hold 300,000 to 400,000 clones, with about 87% observed a single time. Germline values: CDR1 ENHRY, CDR2 SYGVKD. This CDR3 has 18 residues. The V gene end was trimmed by 2 bases and the J gene end by 2 bases; junction bases not matched to a gene: 7. The sequencing sample was made of peripheral blood. The chain joins TRBV10-3 to TRBJ2-1, with 12 nucleotides matching TRBD2. This clonotype was sampled from a human donor in a cohort sampled during active COVID-19. Here the CDR3 reads CAISEPRLAGVPYNEQFF. CDR3 nucleotide sequence: TGTGCCATCAGTGAGCCTAGACTAGCGGGAGTACCCTACAATGAGCAGTTCTTC.